This TCR beta chain was retrieved from a study of T-cell reconstitution after alpha-beta-depleted transplantation in children (TCRdb year 2016). General notes on the study: Using TCR repertoire profiling, the study followed T-cell immune reconstitution in a quantitative way in children after TCRalphabeta/CD19-depleted allogeneic hematopoietic cell transplantation.

To prepare the library, PCR was applied. Sequencer: Illumina HiSeq 2500. To normalize quantification of the TCRbeta repertoire, the TCR libraries were built with molecular barcoding that relied on unique molecular identifiers. TCRdb reprocessing: public reads trimmed at Q25 with fastp, clones called with MiXCR, in-frame beta chains kept. Rows are combined by CDR3 protein, so each entry shows the most common genes and DNA. Across this sample there are around 680,000 distinct CDR3 sequences, with approximately 17% seen only once. The ten largest clones add up to approximately 1% of the sample. This clonotype was counted a few times. It lacks a known antigen. Per-base qualities were not stored, and no clone one base away is much larger. The CDR3 numbers 14 residues from cysteine through phenylalanine. Only the CDR3 DNA stays, 42 bases, in frame from base 1. Reading the germline V gene gives CDR1 KGHSH and CDR2 LQKENI. Trimming leaves V shorter by 2 bases and J shorter by 4 bases, with the junction holding 3 bases beyond the gene matches.

The V gene is TRBV18 and the J gene is TRBJ2-3, and 7 bases in between align with TRBD1. The material was PBMCs from the stem cell graft donor, obtained from the stem cell graft. This TCR derives from a human donor who donated a stem cell graft to a child with acute myeloid leukemia. The DNA sequence follows: TGTGCCAGCTCACCAAGGGACAGCGCAGATACGCAGTATTTT. This translates into CASSPRDSADTQYF. The full variable domain, completed from the reference TRBV18 and TRBJ2-3 proteins outside the CDR3, reads NAGVMQNPRHLVRRRGQEARLRCSPMKGHSHVYWYRQLPEEGLKFMVYLQKENIIDESGMPKERFSAEFPKEGPSILRIQQVVRGDSAAYFCASSPRDSADTQYFGPGTRLTVL.